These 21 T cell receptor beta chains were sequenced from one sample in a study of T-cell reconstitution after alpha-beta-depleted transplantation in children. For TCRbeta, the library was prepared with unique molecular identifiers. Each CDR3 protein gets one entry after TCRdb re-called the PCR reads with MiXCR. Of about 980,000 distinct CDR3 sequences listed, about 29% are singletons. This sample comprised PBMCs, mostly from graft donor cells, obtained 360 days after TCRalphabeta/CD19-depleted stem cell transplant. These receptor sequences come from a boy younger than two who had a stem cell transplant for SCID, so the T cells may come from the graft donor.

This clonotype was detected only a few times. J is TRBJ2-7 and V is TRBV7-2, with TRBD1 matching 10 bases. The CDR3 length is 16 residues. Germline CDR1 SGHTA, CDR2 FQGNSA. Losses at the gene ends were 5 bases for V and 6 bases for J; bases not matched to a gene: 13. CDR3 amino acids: CASSPLPGQGSGEQYF. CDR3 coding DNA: TGTGCCAGCAGCCCCCTACCGGGACAGGGGAGCGGCGAGCAGTACTTC.

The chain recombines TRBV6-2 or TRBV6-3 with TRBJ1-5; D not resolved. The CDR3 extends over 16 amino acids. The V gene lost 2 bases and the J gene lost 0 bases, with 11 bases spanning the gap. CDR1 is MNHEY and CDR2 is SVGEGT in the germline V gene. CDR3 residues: CASSYRKGGSNQPQHF. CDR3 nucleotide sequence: TGTGCCAGCAGTTACCGGAAAGGCGGTAGCAATCAGCCCCAGCATTTT.

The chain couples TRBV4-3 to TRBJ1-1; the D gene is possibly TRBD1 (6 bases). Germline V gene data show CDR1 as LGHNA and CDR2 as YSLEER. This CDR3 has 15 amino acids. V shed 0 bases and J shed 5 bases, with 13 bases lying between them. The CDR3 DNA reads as TGCGCCAGCAGCCAAGATAGGGGGGTTAGGACTGAAGCTTTCTTT. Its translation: CASSQDRGVRTEAFF.

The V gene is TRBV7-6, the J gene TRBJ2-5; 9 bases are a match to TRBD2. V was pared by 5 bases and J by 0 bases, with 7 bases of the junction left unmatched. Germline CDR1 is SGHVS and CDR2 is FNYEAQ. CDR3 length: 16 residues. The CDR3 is CASSLRLAAYQETQYF. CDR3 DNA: TGTGCCAGCAGCCTACGACTAGCGGCGTACCAAGAGACCCAGTACTTC.

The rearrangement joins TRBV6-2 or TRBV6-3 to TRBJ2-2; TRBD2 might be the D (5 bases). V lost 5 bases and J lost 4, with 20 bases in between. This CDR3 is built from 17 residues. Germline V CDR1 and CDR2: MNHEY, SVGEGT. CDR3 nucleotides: TGTGCCAGCAGTGACATTCTAGCAAGGGAAAGCACCGGGGAGCTGTTTTTT. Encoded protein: CASSDILARESTGELFF.

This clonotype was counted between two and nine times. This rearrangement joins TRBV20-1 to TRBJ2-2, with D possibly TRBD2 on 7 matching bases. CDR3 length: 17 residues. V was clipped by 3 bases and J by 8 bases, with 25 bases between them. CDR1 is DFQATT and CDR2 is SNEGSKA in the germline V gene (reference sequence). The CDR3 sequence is CSASSAGRQGKVGELFF. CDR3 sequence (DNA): TGCAGTGCTAGCTCCGCCGGGAGGCAGGGGAAAGTTGGGGAGCTGTTTTTT.

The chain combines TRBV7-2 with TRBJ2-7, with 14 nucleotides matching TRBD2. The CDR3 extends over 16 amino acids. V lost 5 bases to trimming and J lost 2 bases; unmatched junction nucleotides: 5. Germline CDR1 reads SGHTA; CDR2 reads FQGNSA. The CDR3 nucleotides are TGTGCCAGCAGCCCTAGGGGACTAGCGGGGGCCTACGAGCAGTACTTC. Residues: CASSPRGLAGAYEQYF.

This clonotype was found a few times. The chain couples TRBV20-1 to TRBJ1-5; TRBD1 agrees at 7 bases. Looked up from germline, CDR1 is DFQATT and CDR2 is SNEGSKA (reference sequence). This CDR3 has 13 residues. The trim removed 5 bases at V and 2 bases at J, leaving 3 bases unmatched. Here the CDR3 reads CSAADRRNQPQHF. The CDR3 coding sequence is TGCAGTGCTGCGGACAGGCGCAATCAGCCCCAGCATTTT.

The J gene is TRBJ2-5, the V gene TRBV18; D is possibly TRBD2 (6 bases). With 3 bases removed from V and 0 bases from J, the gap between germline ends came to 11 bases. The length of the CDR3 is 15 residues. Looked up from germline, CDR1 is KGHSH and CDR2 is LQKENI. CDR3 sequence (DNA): TGTGCCAGCTCACCGCGGGACCAGTACCAAGAGACCCAGTACTTC. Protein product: CASSPRDQYQETQYF. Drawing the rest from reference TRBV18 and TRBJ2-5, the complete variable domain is NAGVMQNPRHLVRRRGQEARLRCSPMKGHSHVYWYRQLPEEGLKFMVYLQKENIIDESGMPKERFSAEFPKEGPSILRIQQVVRGDSAAYFCASSPRDQYQETQYFGPGTRLLVL.

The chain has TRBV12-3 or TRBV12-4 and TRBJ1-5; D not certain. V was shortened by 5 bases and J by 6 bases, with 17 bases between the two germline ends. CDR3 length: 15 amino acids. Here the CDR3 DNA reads TGTGCCAGCAGTCCCGCGAAGGGTCCCGGTCAGCCCCAGCATTTT. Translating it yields CASSPAKGPGQPQHF.

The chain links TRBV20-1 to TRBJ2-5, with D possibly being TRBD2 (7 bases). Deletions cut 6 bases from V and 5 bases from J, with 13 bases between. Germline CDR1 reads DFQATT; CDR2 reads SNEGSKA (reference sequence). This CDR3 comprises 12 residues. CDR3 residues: CSADRGGETQYF. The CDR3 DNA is TGCAGTGCCGATAGGGGGGGGGAGACCCAGTACTTC.

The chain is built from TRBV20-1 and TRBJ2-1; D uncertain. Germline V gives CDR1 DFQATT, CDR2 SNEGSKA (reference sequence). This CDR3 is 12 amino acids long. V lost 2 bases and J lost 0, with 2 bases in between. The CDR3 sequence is CSARISYNEQFF. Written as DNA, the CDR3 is TGCAGTGCTAGAATCTCCTACAATGAGCAGTTCTTC.

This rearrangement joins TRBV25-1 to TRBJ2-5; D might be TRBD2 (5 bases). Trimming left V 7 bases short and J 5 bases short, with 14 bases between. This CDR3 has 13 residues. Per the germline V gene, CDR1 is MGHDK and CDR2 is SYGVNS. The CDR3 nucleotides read TGTGCCAGCAATGGGCGGACTGGGGAGACCCAGTACTTC. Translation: CASNGRTGETQYF.

The CDR3, as DNA: TGCAGTGCTAGTACGGGCACCGGGGAGCTGTTTTTT. As protein: CSASTGTGELFF. J is TRBJ2-2 and V is TRBV20-1, with unresolved D. This CDR3 contains 12 residues. With 3 bases removed from V and 4 bases from J, the gap between germline ends came to 6 bases. Germline CDR1 DFQATT, CDR2 SNEGSKA (reference sequence).

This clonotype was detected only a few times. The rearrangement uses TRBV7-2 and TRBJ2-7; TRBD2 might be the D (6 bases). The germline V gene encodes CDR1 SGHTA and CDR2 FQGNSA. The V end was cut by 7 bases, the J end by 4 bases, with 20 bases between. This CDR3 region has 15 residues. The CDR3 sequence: CASNHVGSGSYEQYF. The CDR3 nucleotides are TGTGCCAGCAACCACGTAGGTAGCGGTTCTTACGAGCAGTACTTC.

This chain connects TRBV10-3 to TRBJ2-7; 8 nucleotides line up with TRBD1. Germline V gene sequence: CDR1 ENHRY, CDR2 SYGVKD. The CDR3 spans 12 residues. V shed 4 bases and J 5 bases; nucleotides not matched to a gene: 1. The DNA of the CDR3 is TGTGCCATCAGTGTACAGGGGGACGAGCAGTACTTC. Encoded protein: CAISVQGDEQYF.

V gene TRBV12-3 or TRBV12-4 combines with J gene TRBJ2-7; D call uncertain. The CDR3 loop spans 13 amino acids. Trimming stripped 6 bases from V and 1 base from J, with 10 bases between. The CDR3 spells CASSKTGSYEQYF. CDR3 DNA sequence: TGTGCCAGCAGCAAGACGGGTTCCTACGAGCAGTACTTC.

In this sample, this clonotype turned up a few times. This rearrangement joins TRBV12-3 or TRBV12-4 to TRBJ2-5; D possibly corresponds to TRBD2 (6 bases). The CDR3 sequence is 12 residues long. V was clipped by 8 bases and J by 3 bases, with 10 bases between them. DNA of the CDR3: TGTGCCAGCCGGCCTAGCGAAGAGACCCAGTACTTC. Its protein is CASRPSEETQYF.

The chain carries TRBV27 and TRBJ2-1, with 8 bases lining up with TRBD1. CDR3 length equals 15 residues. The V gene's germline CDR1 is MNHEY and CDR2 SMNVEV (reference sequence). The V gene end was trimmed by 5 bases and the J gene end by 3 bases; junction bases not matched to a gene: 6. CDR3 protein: CASSIGTGHYNEQFF. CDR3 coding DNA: TGTGCCAGCAGTATCGGGACAGGACACTACAATGAGCAGTTCTTC.

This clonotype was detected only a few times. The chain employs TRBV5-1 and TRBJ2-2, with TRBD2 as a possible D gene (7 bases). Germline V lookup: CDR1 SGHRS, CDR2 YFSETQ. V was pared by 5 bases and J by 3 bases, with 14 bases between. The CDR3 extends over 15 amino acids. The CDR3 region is CASRIQGGYTGELFF. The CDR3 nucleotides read TGCGCCAGCAGAATACAGGGAGGGTACACCGGGGAGCTGTTTTTT.

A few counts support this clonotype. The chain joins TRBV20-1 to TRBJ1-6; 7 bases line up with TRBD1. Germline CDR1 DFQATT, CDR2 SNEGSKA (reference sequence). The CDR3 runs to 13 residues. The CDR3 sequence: CRVSGQSNSPLHF. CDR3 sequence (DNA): TGCAGGGTTTCGGGACAGTCGAATTCACCCCTCCACTTT.